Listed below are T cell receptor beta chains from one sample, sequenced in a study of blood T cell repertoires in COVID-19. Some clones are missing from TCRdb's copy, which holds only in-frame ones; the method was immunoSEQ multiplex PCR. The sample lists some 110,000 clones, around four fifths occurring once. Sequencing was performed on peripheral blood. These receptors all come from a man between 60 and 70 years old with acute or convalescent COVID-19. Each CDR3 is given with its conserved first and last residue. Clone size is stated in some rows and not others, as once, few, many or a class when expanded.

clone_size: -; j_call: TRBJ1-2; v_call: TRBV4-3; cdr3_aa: CASSPQGRSGYTF
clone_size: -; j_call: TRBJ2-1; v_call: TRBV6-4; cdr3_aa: CASSDSRGGGNEQFF
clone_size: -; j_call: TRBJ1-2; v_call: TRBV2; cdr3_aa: CASMLEQGASGYTF
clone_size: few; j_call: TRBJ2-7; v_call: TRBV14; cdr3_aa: CASSQEYGFHEQYF
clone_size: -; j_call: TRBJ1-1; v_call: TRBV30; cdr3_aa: CALREGGRLTEAFF
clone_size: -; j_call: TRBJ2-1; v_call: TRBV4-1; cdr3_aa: CASSSRDSYNEQFF
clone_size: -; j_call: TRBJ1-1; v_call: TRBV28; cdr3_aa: CASSLDRVLTEAFF
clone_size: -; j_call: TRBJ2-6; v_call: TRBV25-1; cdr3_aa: CASSGTNRGSGANVLTF
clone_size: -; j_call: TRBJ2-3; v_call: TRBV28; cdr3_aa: CASRTSREGTDTQYF
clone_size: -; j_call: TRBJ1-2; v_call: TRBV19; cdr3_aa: CASSTPRYGYTF
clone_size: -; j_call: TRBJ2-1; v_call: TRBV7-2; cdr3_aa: CASERGLRLRNEQFF
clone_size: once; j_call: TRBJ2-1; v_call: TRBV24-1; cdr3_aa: CATSDSSGRAHNEQFF
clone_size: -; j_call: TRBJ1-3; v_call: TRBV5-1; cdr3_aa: CASSSGTGGAAPGNTIYF
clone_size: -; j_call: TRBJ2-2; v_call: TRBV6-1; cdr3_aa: CASSEAEQPTGELFF
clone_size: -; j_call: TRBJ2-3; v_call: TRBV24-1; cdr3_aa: CATSDSLAGVYTDTQYF
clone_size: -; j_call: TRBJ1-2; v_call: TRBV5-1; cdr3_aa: CASSLDGPGWNYGYTF
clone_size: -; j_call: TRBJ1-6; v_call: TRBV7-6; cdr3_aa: CASSLSNSYNSPLHF
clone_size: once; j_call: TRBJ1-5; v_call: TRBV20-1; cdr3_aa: CSVAGAQPQHF
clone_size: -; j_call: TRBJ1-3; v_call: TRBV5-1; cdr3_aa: CASSSGNSAGGSTIYF
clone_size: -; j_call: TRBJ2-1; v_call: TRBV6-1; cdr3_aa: CASSDLRGNEQFF
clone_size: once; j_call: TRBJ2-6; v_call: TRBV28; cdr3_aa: CASSLWQATSGANVLTF
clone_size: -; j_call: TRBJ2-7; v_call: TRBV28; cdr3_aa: CASRTGFDYEQYF
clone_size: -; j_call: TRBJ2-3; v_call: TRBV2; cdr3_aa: CASKHLVSGTDTQYF
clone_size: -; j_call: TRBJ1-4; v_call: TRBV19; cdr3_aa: CASSDDRVELFF